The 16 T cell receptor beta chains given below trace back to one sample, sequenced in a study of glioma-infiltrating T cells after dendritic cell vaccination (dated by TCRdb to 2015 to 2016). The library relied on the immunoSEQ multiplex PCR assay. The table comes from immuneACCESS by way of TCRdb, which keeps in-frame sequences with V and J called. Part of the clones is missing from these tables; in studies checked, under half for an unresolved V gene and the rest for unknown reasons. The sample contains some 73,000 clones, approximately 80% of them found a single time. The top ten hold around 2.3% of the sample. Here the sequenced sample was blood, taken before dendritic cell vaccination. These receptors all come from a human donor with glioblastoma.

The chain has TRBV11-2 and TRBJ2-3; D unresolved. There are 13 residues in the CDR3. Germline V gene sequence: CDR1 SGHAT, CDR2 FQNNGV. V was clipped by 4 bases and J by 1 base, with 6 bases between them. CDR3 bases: TGTGCCAGCAGCTCCTTAGGCACAGATACGCAGTATTTT. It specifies CASSSLGTDTQYF.

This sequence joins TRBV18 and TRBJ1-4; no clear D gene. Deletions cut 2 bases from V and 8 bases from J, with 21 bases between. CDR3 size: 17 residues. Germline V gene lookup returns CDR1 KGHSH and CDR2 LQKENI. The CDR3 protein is CASSPGLMFTDNEKLFF. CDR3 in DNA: TGTGCCAGCTCACCAGGGCTGATGTTTACAGATAACGAAAAACTGTTTTTT.

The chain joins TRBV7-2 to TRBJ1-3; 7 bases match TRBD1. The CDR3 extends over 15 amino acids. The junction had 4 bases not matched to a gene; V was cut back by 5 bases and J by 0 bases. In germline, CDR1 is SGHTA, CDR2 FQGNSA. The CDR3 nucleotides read TGTGCCAGCAGCCGACAGGGCTTCTCTGGAAACACCATATATTTT. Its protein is CASSRQGFSGNTIYF.

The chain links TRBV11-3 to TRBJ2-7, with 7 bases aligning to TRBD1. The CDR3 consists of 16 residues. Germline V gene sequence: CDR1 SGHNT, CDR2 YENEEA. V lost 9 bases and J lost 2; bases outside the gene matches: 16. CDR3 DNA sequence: TGTGCCAGGGGAACAGAAATCCGGGACAGAACCTACGAGCAGTACTTC. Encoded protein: CARGTEIRDRTYEQYF.

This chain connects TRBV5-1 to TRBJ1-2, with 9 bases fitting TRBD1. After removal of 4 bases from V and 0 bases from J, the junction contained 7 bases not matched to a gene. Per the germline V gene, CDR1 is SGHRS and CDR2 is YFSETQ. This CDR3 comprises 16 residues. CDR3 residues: CASSPGTGRSNYGYTF. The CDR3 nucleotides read TGCGCCAGCAGCCCCGGGACAGGGCGATCTAACTATGGCTACACCTTC.

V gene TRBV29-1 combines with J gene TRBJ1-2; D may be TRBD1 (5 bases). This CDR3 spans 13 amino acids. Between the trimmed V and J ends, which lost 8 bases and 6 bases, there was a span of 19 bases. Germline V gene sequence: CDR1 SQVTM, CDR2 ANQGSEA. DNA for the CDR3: TGCAGCTGCCGGGACTACGACCTCAATGGCTACACCTTC. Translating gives CSCRDYDLNGYTF.

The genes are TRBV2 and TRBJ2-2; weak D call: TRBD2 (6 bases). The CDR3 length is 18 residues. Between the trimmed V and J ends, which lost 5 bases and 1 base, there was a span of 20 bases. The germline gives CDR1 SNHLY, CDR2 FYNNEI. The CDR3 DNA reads TGTGCCAGCAGTATCATCCGCGGAGGAGGGGAGAACACCGGGGAGCTGTTTTTT. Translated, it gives CASSIIRGGGENTGELFF.

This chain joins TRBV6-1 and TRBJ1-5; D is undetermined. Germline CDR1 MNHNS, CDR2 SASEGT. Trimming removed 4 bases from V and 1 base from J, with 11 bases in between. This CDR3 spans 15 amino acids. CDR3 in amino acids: CASSAQVESNQPQHF. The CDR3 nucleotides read TGTGCCAGCAGTGCCCAGGTGGAAAGCAATCAGCCCCAGCATTTT.

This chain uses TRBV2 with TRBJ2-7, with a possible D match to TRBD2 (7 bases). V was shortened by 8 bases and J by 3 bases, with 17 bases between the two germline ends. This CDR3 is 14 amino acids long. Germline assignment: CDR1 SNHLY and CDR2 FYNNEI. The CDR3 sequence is CASSREGEIYEQYF. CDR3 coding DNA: TGTGCCAGCTCGAGGGAGGGGGAAATCTACGAGCAGTACTTC.

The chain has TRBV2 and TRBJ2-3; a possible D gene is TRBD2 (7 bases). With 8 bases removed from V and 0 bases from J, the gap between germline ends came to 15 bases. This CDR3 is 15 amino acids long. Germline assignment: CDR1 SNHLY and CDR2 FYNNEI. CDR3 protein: CASSSGGRSTDTQYF. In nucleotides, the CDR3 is TGTGCCAGCTCCTCGGGGGGCCGGAGCACAGATACGCAGTATTTT. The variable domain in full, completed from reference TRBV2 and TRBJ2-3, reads EPEVTQTPSHQVTQMGQEVILRCVPISNHLYFYWYRQILGQKVEFLVSFYNNEISEKSEIFDDQFSVERPDGSNFTLKIRSTKLEDSAMYFCASSSGGRSTDTQYFGPGTRLTVL.

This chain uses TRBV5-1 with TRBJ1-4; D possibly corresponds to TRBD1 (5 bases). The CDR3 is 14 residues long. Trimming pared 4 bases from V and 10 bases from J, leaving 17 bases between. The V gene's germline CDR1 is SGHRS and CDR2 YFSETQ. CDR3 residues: CASSTREPGGKLFF. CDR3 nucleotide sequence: TGCGCCAGCAGCACCAGGGAGCCGGGGGGAAAACTGTTTTTT.

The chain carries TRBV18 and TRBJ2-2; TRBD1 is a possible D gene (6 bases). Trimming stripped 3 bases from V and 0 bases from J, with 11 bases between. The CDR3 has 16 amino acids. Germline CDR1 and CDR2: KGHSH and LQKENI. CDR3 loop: CASSPLGHSNTGELFF. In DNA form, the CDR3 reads TGTGCCAGCTCACCCTTGGGACATTCGAACACCGGGGAGCTGTTTTTT.

CDR3 sequence (DNA): TGTGCCAGTAAAAGGAGCTCCTACAATGAGCAGTTCTTC. It yields the protein CASKRSSYNEQFF. The chain is built from TRBV19 and TRBJ2-1; unclear D gene. Trimming removed 7 bases at V and 0 bases at J, with 7 bases between. The CDR3 is 13 amino acids. CDR1 and CDR2 (germline): LNHDA, SQIVND (reference sequence).

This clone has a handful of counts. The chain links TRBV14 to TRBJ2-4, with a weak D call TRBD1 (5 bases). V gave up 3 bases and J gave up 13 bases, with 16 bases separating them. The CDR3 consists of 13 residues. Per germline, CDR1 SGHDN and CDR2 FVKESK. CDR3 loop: CASSQSQAMAQYF. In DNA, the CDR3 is TGTGCCAGCAGCCAGTCACAGGCCATGGCCCAGTACTTC.

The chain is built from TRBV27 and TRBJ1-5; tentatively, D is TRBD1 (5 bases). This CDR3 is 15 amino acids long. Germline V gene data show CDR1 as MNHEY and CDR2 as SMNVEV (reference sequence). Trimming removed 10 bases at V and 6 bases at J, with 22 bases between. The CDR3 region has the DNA TGTGCCACCGGGAGGGGCGGAGTAGGGGTTCAGCCCCAGCATTTT. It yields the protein CATGRGGVGVQPQHF.

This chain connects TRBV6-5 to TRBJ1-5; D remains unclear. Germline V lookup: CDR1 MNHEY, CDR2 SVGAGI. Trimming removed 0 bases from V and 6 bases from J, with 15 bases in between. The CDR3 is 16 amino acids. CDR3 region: CASSYSSGSVSQPQHF. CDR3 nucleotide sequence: TGTGCCAGCAGTTACTCGAGCGGTTCTGTTAGTCAGCCCCAGCATTTT.